Here is one T cell receptor (beta chain) with its context. What it recognizes is unknown. A read error may produce the germline difference seen at one junction end. PCR amplification relied on 60 Vbeta primers (plus 13 Jbeta primers). Produced via immunoSEQ multiplex PCR; TCRdb's table is partial and in-frame only. The sample shows over 40,000 clones, 87% of them seen only once. This sample was taken from a study of cytomegalovirus exposure and HLA in healthy donors. Study-wide background: A previous analysis identified 95 million to 140 million unique TCR beta sequences derived from around 180 million T cells.

Germline CDR1 SGHAT, CDR2 FQNNGV. CDR3 size: 14 residues. Whole-study findings and limits: Several of the most significant clusters appeared linked to common viral pathogens, based on a later analysis.

The V and J genes are TRBV11-2 and TRBJ2-7; TRBD2 matches 7 bases. Material: PBMCs. The receptor was derived from a woman aged 40 to 49 in good health and CMV-seropositive. Written as DNA, the CDR3 is TGTGCCAGCAGCACAACGACTAGCTCCTTCGAGCAGTACTTC. Translated: CASSTTTSSFEQYF. The variable domain in full, completed from reference TRBV11-2 and TRBJ2-7, reads EAGVAQSPRYKIIEKRQSVAFWCNPISGHATLYWYQQILGQGPKLLIQFQNNGVVDDSQLPKDRFSAERLKGVDSTLKIQPAKLEDSAVYLCASSTTTSSFEQYFGPGTRLTVT.